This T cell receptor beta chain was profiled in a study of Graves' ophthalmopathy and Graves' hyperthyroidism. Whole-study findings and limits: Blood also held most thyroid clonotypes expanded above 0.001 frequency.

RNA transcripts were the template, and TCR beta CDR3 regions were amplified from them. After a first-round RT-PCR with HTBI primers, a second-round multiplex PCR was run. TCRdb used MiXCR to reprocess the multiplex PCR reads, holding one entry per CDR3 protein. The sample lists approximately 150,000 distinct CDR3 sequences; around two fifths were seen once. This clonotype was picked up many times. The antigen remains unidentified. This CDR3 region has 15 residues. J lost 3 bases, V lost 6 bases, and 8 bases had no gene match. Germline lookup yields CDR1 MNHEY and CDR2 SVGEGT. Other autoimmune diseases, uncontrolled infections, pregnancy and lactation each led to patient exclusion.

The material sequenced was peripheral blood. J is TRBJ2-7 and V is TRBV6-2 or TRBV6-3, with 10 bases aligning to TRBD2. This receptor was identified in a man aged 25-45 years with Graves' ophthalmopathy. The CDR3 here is CASRAGLADIYEQYF. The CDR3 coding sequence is TGTGCCAGCAGGGCAGGACTAGCGGATATCTACGAGCAGTACTTC.